Listed here are 18 T cell receptor beta chains from one sample, sequenced in a study of cytomegalovirus exposure and HLA in healthy donors. This PCR relied on a set of 60 Vbeta primers and 13 Jbeta primers. Sequenced by immunoSEQ multiplex PCR; TCRdb stores in-frame clones only, minus some. The top ten hold roughly 3.6% of the sample, which has over 130,000 clones, more than 75% seen once. The source material was PBMCs. These receptors all stem from a human donor in good health.

In regard to this clone: The germline gene is not matched at one end of the junction; a read error may be the cause. The chain joins TRBV20-1 to TRBJ1-3; 7 positions agree with TRBD1. The germline gives CDR1 DFQATT, CDR2 SNEGSKA (reference sequence). The CDR3 totals 11 residues. The CDR3 here is CSARDLGTESF. The CDR3 DNA reads as TGCAGTGCTAGAGATCTGGGGACAGAGTCTTTT.

The sample holds a few counts of this clone. This chain links TRBV4-3 with TRBJ1-1; tentatively, D is TRBD1 (6 bases). V lost 4 bases and J lost 4, with 16 bases in between. From germline, CDR1 is LGHNA and CDR2 YSLEER. The CDR3 is made up of 15 amino acids. This CDR3 reads CASSRDLTQGTEAFF. The CDR3 DNA reads TGCGCCAGCAGCCGAGACTTAACACAGGGCACTGAAGCTTTCTTT.

The rearrangement uses TRBV5-6 and TRBJ2-7; possibly TRBD2 for D (5 bases). Germline assignment: CDR1 SGHDT and CDR2 YYEEEE. Trimming took off 3 bases at V and 6 bases at J, with 7 bases between the two ends. This CDR3 comprises 11 residues. CDR3: CASSYAGEQYF. The CDR3 DNA reads as TGTGCCAGCAGCTATGCGGGCGAGCAGTACTTC.

The chain joins TRBV2 to TRBJ1-5, with TRBD1 matching 8 bases. Trimming cost V 7 bases and J 6 bases; bases outside gene matches: 11. CDR3 length: 15 residues. Germline V gene sequence: CDR1 SNHLY, CDR2 FYNNEI. The CDR3 nucleotides are TGTGCCAGCACCGCGGAACAGGGGGACGTTCAGCCCCAGCATTTT. Protein sequence: CASTAEQGDVQPQHF.

This clone was seen only once. This rearrangement joins TRBV2 to TRBJ2-3; 8 bases fit TRBD2. The V gene's germline CDR1 is SNHLY and CDR2 FYNNEI. This CDR3 is built from 14 residues. Unmatched junction bases numbered 5, after V lost 4 bases and J lost 5 bases. The DNA for the CDR3 is TGTGCCAGCAGTGCAGAAGCGGGGGAAGATACGCAGTATTTT. Its protein product is CASSAEAGEDTQYF. Complete variable domain (other parts from reference TRBV2 and TRBJ2-3): EPEVTQTPSHQVTQMGQEVILRCVPISNHLYFYWYRQILGQKVEFLVSFYNNEISEKSEIFDDQFSVERPDGSNFTLKIRSTKLEDSAMYFCASSAEAGEDTQYFGPGTRLTVL.

V and J are TRBV10-1 and TRBJ2-7; D not resolved. This CDR3 is built from 12 residues. V was trimmed by 3 bases and J by 6 bases, leaving 9 bases between them. Germline CDR1 WNHNN, CDR2 SYGVQD (reference sequence). The CDR3 loop reads CASSDPSSEQYF. The CDR3 DNA reads as TGCGCCAGCAGTGACCCCTCTAGCGAGCAGTACTTC.

The chain employs TRBV6-5 and TRBJ1-1; TRBD1 agrees at 7 bases. From germline, CDR1 is MNHEY and CDR2 SVGAGI. The CDR3 length is 14 residues. Trimming cost V 6 bases and J 2 bases; bases outside gene matches: 6. CDR3 amino acids: CASSLTGPNTEAFF. The DNA for the CDR3 is TGTGCCAGCAGCTTGACAGGGCCTAACACTGAAGCTTTCTTT.

The chain carries TRBV9 and TRBJ2-1; D unclear. V gave up 4 bases and J gave up 4 bases, with 6 bases separating them. The CDR3 contains 12 residues. Germline assignment: CDR1 SGDLS and CDR2 YYNGEE. CDR3 region: CASSPGYNEQFF. DNA for the CDR3: TGTGCCAGCAGCCCCGGGTACAATGAGCAGTTCTTC.

The chain employs TRBV18 and TRBJ1-1, with D tentatively TRBD1 (6 bases). This CDR3 region has 13 residues. V was pared by 8 bases and J by 4 bases, with 14 bases between. Germline loops: CDR1 KGHSH, CDR2 LQKENI. CDR3 region: CASLHRESTEAFF. The CDR3 DNA reads as TGTGCCAGCCTTCACAGGGAAAGCACTGAAGCTTTCTTT.

This clone has only a few counts. The chain uses TRBV6-6 and TRBJ2-5, with 7 positions matching TRBD1. CDR3 length: 12 residues. Trimming at V came to 7 bases and at J to 10 bases, leaving 9 bases not matched to a gene. The germline CDR1 and CDR2 sequences are MNHNY and SVGAGI (reference sequence). For the CDR3, the DNA is TGTGCCAGCACCTACTCGGGACAGTTCCAGTACTTC. Translated, it gives CASTYSGQFQYF.

Only a few counts were recorded for this clone. V gene TRBV12-2 combines with J gene TRBJ1-6; TRBD1, the table's D call, lacks a check against the DNA. TRBV12-2 is classified as a pseudogene. This CDR3 region has 19 residues. The CDR3 here is CASRSKTAGANPNCSPLHF. The CDR3 DNA sequence: TGTGCAAGTCGTTCGAAAACCGCAGGGGCCAACCCTAATTGTTCACCCCTCCACTTT.

With respect to this clone: Other DNA sequences in the sample encode the same CDR3. The V call is TRBV5-1, the J call TRBJ1-5; a possible D gene is TRBD1 (6 bases). Trimming took off 3 bases at V and 4 bases at J, with 8 bases between the two ends. The CDR3 runs to 13 residues. Germline lookup yields CDR1 SGHRS and CDR2 YFSETQ. CDR3 sequence reads: CASSSTGNQPQHF. The CDR3 DNA reads as TGCGCCAGCAGCTCAACAGGGAATCAGCCCCAGCATTTT.

Details on this clone: Other DNA sequences in this sample translate to the same CDR3. The CDR3 sequence is CASSPGQDNEKLFF. CDR3 in DNA: TGTGCCAGCTCACCGGGACAGGATAATGAAAAACTGTTTTTT. The chain couples TRBV18 to TRBJ1-4; 8 nucleotides agree with TRBD1. The CDR3 spans 14 residues. V trimming: 3 bases; J trimming: 4 bases; junction bases outside the gene matches: 1. Germline V gene sequence: CDR1 KGHSH, CDR2 LQKENI.

The chain links TRBV7-9 to TRBJ2-7; 8 bases fit TRBD1. This CDR3 is built from 17 residues. V was clipped by 4 bases and J by 2 bases; unmatched bases: 13. CDR1 SEHNR and CDR2 FQNEAQ come from the germline V gene (reference sequence). The CDR3 region is CASSSVIGQGDPYEQYF. In DNA, the CDR3 is TGTGCCAGCAGCTCGGTCATCGGACAGGGCGACCCCTACGAGCAGTACTTC.

In its sample, this clone was seen once. The J gene is TRBJ2-3, the V gene TRBV5-1, with 13 bases identical to TRBD2. The J segment lost 8 bases and the V segment lost 4 bases, leaving 7 bases of the junction unmatched. Germline V lookup: CDR1 SGHRS, CDR2 YFSETQ. The CDR3 has 15 residues. In DNA form, the CDR3 reads TGCGCCAGCAGCATCGGACTAGCGGGAGAAGGTACGCAGTATTTT. Translating it yields CASSIGLAGEGTQYF.

This chain uses TRBV6-6 with TRBJ1-2; 7 bases agree with TRBD1. J was trimmed by 7 bases and V by 4 bases; bases with no gene match: 9. Germline V gene data show CDR1 as MNHNY and CDR2 as SVGAGI (reference sequence). CDR3 length: 14 residues. CDR3: CASSLNGQAGGYTF. CDR3 DNA: TGTGCCAGCAGTTTAAATGGACAGGCGGGTGGCTACACCTTC.

The chain has TRBV6-6 and TRBJ2-7; 7 bases agree with TRBD1. The trim removed 6 bases at V and 0 bases at J, leaving 11 bases unmatched. The CDR3 has 16 residues. CDR1 MNHNY and CDR2 SVGAGI come from the germline V gene (reference sequence). CDR3 in amino acids: CASRAISGQSSYEQYF. As DNA, the CDR3 is TGTGCCAGCAGGGCGATTTCGGGACAGAGCTCCTACGAGCAGTACTTC.

V usage is TRBV5-6 and J usage is TRBJ2-5; TRBD1 matches 8 bases. The CDR3 loop spans 16 amino acids. V lost 3 bases to trimming and J lost 1 base; unmatched junction nucleotides: 8. CDR1 is SGHDT and CDR2 is YYEEEE in the germline V gene. The CDR3 here is CASSSRQGWSQETQYF. CDR3 in DNA: TGTGCCAGCAGCTCGCGACAGGGGTGGTCCCAAGAGACCCAGTACTTC.